This TCR beta chain was profiled in a study of T cells in Graves' hyperthyroidism and ophthalmopathy. Study-wide findings and caveats: Peripheral blood also featured most of the thyroid clonotypes expanded above 0.001.

A patient was excluded if there was uncontrolled infection, other autoimmune disease, pregnancy or lactation. Each diagnosis drew on symptoms, thyroxine, TRAb, thyroid ultrasound and orbital computed tomography findings. The PBMCs were sourced from fresh peripheral blood (less than 11 ml). Amplification yielded TCR beta CDR3 regions, with RNA transcripts as the source. First-round RT-PCR of the TCR CDR3 relied on the HTBI primer set. MiXCR was run by TCRdb on the multiplex PCR reads, yielding one entry per CDR3 protein. The sample contains 500,000 to 650,000 distinct CDR3 sequences, approximately 20% of which appear only once. This clonotype was detected ten times or more. Its antigen remains unidentified. Between the trimmed V and J ends, which lost 4 bases and 1 base, there was a span of 7 bases. The germline gives CDR1 LGHDT, CDR2 YNNKEL (reference sequence). This CDR3 region has 13 residues.

Sequenced sample: blood. V gene TRBV3-1 combines with J gene TRBJ1-1; no definite D call. The sequence derives from a man aged 35 to 55 with Graves' ophthalmopathy. CDR3 protein: CASSPHPNTEAFF. Written as DNA, the CDR3 is TGTGCCAGCAGCCCTCACCCGAACACTGAAGCTTTCTTT.